The 5 T cell receptor beta chains given below trace back to one sample, sequenced in a study of early T cells in non-severe SARS-CoV-2 infection. TCRdb recomputed calls from the 5' RACE reads with MiXCR, one row per CDR3 protein. The table lists 20,000 to 25,000 distinct CDR3 sequences, 4% to 4.5% of them singletons. Material: whole blood. The origin of the receptors is an adult who was a healthcare worker with PCR-confirmed SARS-CoV-2 infection or an uninfected control (not recorded which).

In this sample, this clonotype turned up many times. V and J are TRBV5-4 and TRBJ2-7; D perhaps matches TRBD1 (6 bases). The CDR3 runs 16 residues. V gave up 1 base and J gave up 2 bases, with 16 bases separating them. Germline CDR1 SGHNT, CDR2 YYREEE (reference sequence). The CDR3 is CASSLQLTGATYEQYF. CDR3 DNA sequence: TGTGCCAGCAGCTTGCAATTGACAGGAGCGACCTACGAGCAGTACTTC. Using reference TRBV5-4 and TRBJ2-7 for the parts outside the CDR3, the full variable domain is ETGVTQSPTHLIKTRGQQVTLRCSSQSGHNTVSWYQQALGQGPQFIFQYYREEENGRGNFPPRFSGLQFPNYSSELNVNALELDDSALYLCASSLQLTGATYEQYFGPGTRLTVT.

V is TRBV15 and J is TRBJ1-3, with no clear D. Trimming removed 0 bases from V and 4 bases from J, with 16 bases in between. The CDR3 sequence is 17 residues long. Germline loops: CDR1 LNHNV, CDR2 YYDKDF (reference sequence). CDR3 DNA sequence: TGTGCCACCAGCAGAGATCCGCGTGCCTGGGGAGGAAACACCATATATTTT. This codes for CATSRDPRAWGGNTIYF. Combining the CDR3 with reference TRBV15 and TRBJ1-3 gives the whole variable domain DAMVIQNPRYQVTQFGKPVTLSCSQTLNHNVMYWYQQKSSQAPKLLFHYYDKDFNNEADTPDNFQSRRPNTSFCFLDIRSPGLGDTAMYLCATSRDPRAWGGNTIYFGEGSWLTVV.

J is TRBJ2-7 and V is TRBV11-2, with no clear D. The CDR3 is 13 amino acids. V dropped 1 base and J dropped 7 bases, with 11 bases sitting between them. Germline lookup yields CDR1 SGHAT and CDR2 FQNNGV. Here the CDR3 reads CASSLGLVAEQYF. CDR3 sequence (DNA): TGTGCCAGCAGCTTAGGTCTAGTCGCGGAGCAGTACTTC.

By share, this clonotype counts as medium-sized. CDR3 nucleotide sequence: TGTGCCAGCAGTCCCGGGACAGGAGGTCTGGGCTACACCTTC. Translated, it gives CASSPGTGGLGYTF. The J gene is TRBJ1-2, the V gene TRBV25-1, with 8 positions matching TRBD1. This CDR3 is built from 14 residues. Germline assignment: CDR1 MGHDK and CDR2 SYGVNS. Germline trimming cut 5 bases from V and 8 bases from J; bases unmatched to any gene: 10.

This clonotype was recorded many times. The chain couples TRBV2 to TRBJ2-1, with a weak D call TRBD2 (7 bases). CDR1 and CDR2 from the germline V gene are SNHLY and FYNNEI. The V end was cut by 3 bases, the J end by 9 bases, with 18 bases between. The CDR3 length is 15 residues. DNA for the CDR3: TGTGCCAGCAGTGACCCGGGGGGCGGGTTTCTTGAGCAGTTCTTC. Protein sequence: CASSDPGGGFLEQFF. Looking up the rest from reference TRBV2 and TRBJ2-1 gives the full variable domain: EPEVTQTPSHQVTQMGQEVILRCVPISNHLYFYWYRQILGQKVEFLVSFYNNEISEKSEIFDDQFSVERPDGSNFTLKIRSTKLEDSAMYFCASSDPGGGFLEQFFGPGTRLTVL.